The 21 T cell receptor beta chains below all came from one sample that was sequenced in a study of blood T cell repertoires in COVID-19. Sequenced by immunoSEQ multiplex PCR; TCRdb stores in-frame clones only, minus some. The sample records 400,000 to 450,000 clones, about nine tenths being singletons. The sequenced sample was peripheral blood. These receptors were taken from a woman aged 25 to 45 with active or convalescent COVID-19.

This chain uses TRBV5-4 with TRBJ1-2; D may be TRBD1 (5 bases). Germline V gene data show CDR1 as SGHNT and CDR2 as YYREEE (reference sequence). V dropped 4 bases and J dropped 3 bases, with 13 bases sitting between them. The CDR3 totals 14 residues. CDR3: CASSTGGTDYGYTF. In DNA, the CDR3 is TGTGCCAGCAGCACCGGGGGGACCGACTATGGCTACACCTTC.

This clone was recorded only once. The chain links TRBV7-9 to TRBJ1-4; D unclear. CDR1 SEHNR and CDR2 FQNEAQ come from the germline V gene (reference sequence). The V end lost 2 bases, the J end lost 6 bases, and 13 bases lay between the germline ends. The CDR3 spans 15 residues. The CDR3: CASSLMGSGDEKLFF. CDR3 bases: TGTGCCAGCAGCTTAATGGGCTCCGGTGATGAAAAACTGTTTTTT.

The chain's CDR3 is CASSDQGAEAFF. As DNA, the CDR3 is TGTGCCAGCAGTGACCAGGGGGCTGAAGCTTTCTTT. This rearrangement joins TRBV2 to TRBJ1-1; TRBD1 agrees at 7 bases. Germline CDR1 and CDR2: SNHLY and FYNNEI. This CDR3 is 12 amino acids long. V dropped 3 bases and J dropped 6; count of bases not matched to a gene: 1.

The chain is built from TRBV7-2 and TRBJ1-2; TRBD1 might be the D (5 bases). CDR1 is SGHTA, CDR2 FQGNSA, per germline. This CDR3 has 13 amino acids. Trimming left V 1 base short and J 4 bases short, with 7 bases between. CDR3 DNA sequence: TGTGCCAGCAGCTTAGAGCAGGGCTATGGCTACACCTTC. Protein product: CASSLEQGYGYTF.

This clone came up once. This rearrangement joins TRBV4-1 to TRBJ2-1, with D possibly TRBD1 on 6 matching bases. CDR1 MGHRA and CDR2 YSYEKL come from the germline V gene. This CDR3 region has 14 residues. The V end lost 9 bases, the J end lost 4 bases, and 16 bases lay between the germline ends. The CDR3, as DNA: TGCGCCAGTAGGGGACAAGTTTCTTACAATGAGCAGTTCTTC. As protein: CASRGQVSYNEQFF.

The gene calls are TRBV5-1 and TRBJ1-2; D not certain. Germline lookup yields CDR1 SGHRS and CDR2 YFSETQ. The CDR3 runs to 13 residues. The ends were cut back, 1 base at V and 4 bases at J, with 8 bases in the middle. This CDR3 is CASSLREGYGYTF. The CDR3 DNA is TGCGCCAGCAGCTTGAGGGAGGGCTATGGCTACACCTTC.

The chain recombines TRBV25-1 with TRBJ2-7; 9 bases are shared with TRBD2. After removal of 8 bases from V and 2 bases from J, the junction contained 1 base not matched to a gene. The CDR3 extends over 12 amino acids. Germline lookup yields CDR1 MGHDK and CDR2 SYGVNS. CDR3 sequence reads: CASAGGAYEQYF. As DNA, the CDR3 is TGTGCCAGCGCGGGGGGGGCCTACGAGCAGTACTTC.

The chain combines TRBV19 with TRBJ2-3; 11 positions agree with TRBD2. V lost 4 bases to trimming and J lost 1 base; unmatched junction nucleotides: 16. Per the germline V gene, CDR1 is LNHDA and CDR2 is SQIVND (reference sequence). The CDR3 has 20 amino acids. The CDR3 DNA reads as TGTGCCAGTAGTACGCCCCATACTAGCGGGAGTGAGGCGGGCACAGATACGCAGTATTTT. Protein sequence: CASSTPHTSGSEAGTDTQYF.

This chain links TRBV7-7 with TRBJ2-1; 9 bases line up with TRBD2. CDR1 and CDR2 (germline): SSHAT, FNYEAQ (reference sequence). The CDR3 loop spans 15 amino acids. The trim removed 2 bases at V and 9 bases at J, leaving 8 bases unmatched. The CDR3 here is CASSLTRGGVGEQFF. The CDR3 DNA is TGTGCCAGCAGCTTAACTCGCGGGGGGGTCGGTGAGCAGTTCTTC.

The V gene is TRBV14, the J gene TRBJ2-4; 9 nucleotides align to TRBD1. The CDR3 covers 17 residues. Per the germline V gene, CDR1 is SGHDN and CDR2 is FVKESK. The V and J ends lost 1 base and 5 bases, in that order; junction bases with no gene match: 9. CDR3 in DNA: TGTGCCAGCAGCCAAGCCCCAGACAGGGGGGCCCAAAACATTCAGTACTTC. This gives the protein CASSQAPDRGAQNIQYF.

The chain couples TRBV7-9 to TRBJ2-2; maybe TRBD1 (6 bases). CDR3 length: 16 amino acids. Trimming took off 2 bases at V and 5 bases at J, with 15 bases between the two ends. Germline CDR1 is SEHNR and CDR2 is FQNEAQ (reference sequence). The CDR3: CASSLLRAGETGELFF. Here the CDR3 DNA reads TGTGCCAGCAGCTTATTGAGGGCAGGGGAGACCGGGGAGCTGTTTTTT.

The count of this clone is one. J is TRBJ1-2 and V is TRBV5-1; 8 nucleotides match TRBD1. Losses at the gene ends were 3 bases for V and 5 bases for J; bases not matched to a gene: 9. Germline CDR1 and CDR2: SGHRS and YFSETQ. There are 15 residues in the CDR3. The CDR3: CASSSSGGAGYGYTF. Here the CDR3 DNA reads TGCGCCAGCAGCTCCTCAGGGGGCGCTGGGTATGGCTACACCTTC.

The chain has TRBV19 and TRBJ2-7; TRBD1 matches at 9 bases. In germline, CDR1 is LNHDA, CDR2 SQIVND (reference sequence). CDR3 length: 13 amino acids. The junction had 8 bases not matched to a gene; V was cut back by 5 bases and J by 9 bases. The CDR3: CASSSGQGYWQYF. The CDR3 DNA follows: TGTGCCAGTAGTTCCGGACAGGGGTATTGGCAGTACTTC.

The gene calls are TRBV11-2 and TRBJ1-4, with 7 bases that match TRBD1. The trim removed 1 base at V and 5 bases at J, leaving 13 bases unmatched. The CDR3 has 18 amino acids. CDR1 SGHAT and CDR2 FQNNGV come from the germline V gene. CDR3 amino acids: CASSLGRTGLTTNEKLFF. The CDR3 DNA sequence: TGTGCCAGCAGCTTAGGAAGGACAGGCCTTACGACGAATGAAAAACTGTTTTTT.

The rearrangement joins TRBV5-1 to TRBJ1-2; D ambiguous. Germline CDR1 reads SGHRS; CDR2 reads YFSETQ. The V and J ends lost 4 bases and 6 bases respectively, with 19 bases between them. The CDR3 has 15 amino acids. The CDR3 protein is CASSRIPSTKDGYTF. The DNA of the CDR3 is TGCGCCAGCAGCCGAATACCGTCCACAAAAGATGGCTACACCTTC. Full variable domain (outside the CDR3, taken from reference TRBV5-1 and TRBJ1-2): KAGVTQTPRYLIKTRGQQVTLSCSPISGHRSVSWYQQTPGQGLQFLFEYFSETQRNKGNFPGRFSGRQFSNSRSEMNVSTLELGDSALYLCASSRIPSTKDGYTFGSGTRLTVV.

The chain has TRBV3-1 (or the pseudogene TRBV3-2) and TRBJ1-6, with D possibly being TRBD1 (6 bases). V was clipped by 2 bases and J by 10 bases, with 15 bases between them. Germline CDR1 LGHDT, CDR2 YNNKEL (reference sequence). The CDR3 length is 15 residues. The CDR3 loop is CASSQLDSSGSPLHF. CDR3 in DNA: TGTGCCAGCAGCCAATTGGACAGTTCGGGGTCACCCCTCCACTTT.

This clone showed up just once. V and J are TRBV6-5 and TRBJ2-1, with 11 bases identical to TRBD2. The germline CDR1 and CDR2 sequences are MNHEY and SVGAGI. CDR3 length: 14 amino acids. V lost 6 bases to trimming and J lost 3 bases; unmatched junction nucleotides: 1. The CDR3 region is CASRLAGDYNEQFF. Here the CDR3 DNA reads TGTGCCAGCAGACTAGCGGGGGACTACAATGAGCAGTTCTTC.

V is TRBV27 and J is TRBJ1-1, with D perhaps TRBD1 (6 bases). Trimming removed 0 bases from V and 0 bases from J, with 8 bases in between. CDR3 length: 15 residues. Germline V gene data show CDR1 as MNHEY and CDR2 as SMNVEV (reference sequence). DNA for the CDR3: TGTGCCAGCAGTTTATCGGGGGCCATGAACACTGAAGCTTTCTTT. The encoded protein is CASSLSGAMNTEAFF.

J is TRBJ1-5 and V is TRBV5-5; 8 bases match TRBD1. This CDR3 has 15 amino acids. Germline-derived CDR1 and CDR2 are SGHKS and YYEKEE (reference sequence). The V and J ends lost 1 base and 6 bases, in that order; junction bases with no gene match: 6. The CDR3: CASSLSGGAGQPQHF. The CDR3 DNA reads TGTGCCAGCAGCTTGTCAGGGGGCGCAGGTCAGCCCCAGCATTTT.

This sequence joins TRBV6-5 and TRBJ1-3, with D tentatively TRBD1 (5 bases). The CDR3 loop spans 15 amino acids. The germline gives CDR1 MNHEY, CDR2 SVGAGI. V was pared by 7 bases and J by 1 base, with 14 bases between. In DNA, the CDR3 is TGTGCCAGCAAGCAGGGCGCGGGGTCTGGAAACACCATATATTTT. This gives the protein CASKQGAGSGNTIYF.

This chain joins TRBV6-6 and TRBJ2-3; D might be TRBD2 (6 bases). The CDR3 has 11 residues. V was clipped by 7 bases and J by 13 bases, with 15 bases between them. Germline loops: CDR1 MNHNY, CDR2 SVGAGI (reference sequence). In DNA, the CDR3 is TGTGCCAGCACCGGAGGCGGGGAGAAGTATTTT. As protein: CASTGGGEKYF.